The 12 T cell receptor beta chains given below trace back to one sample, sequenced in a study of T cells after yellow fever vaccination. TCRdb redid the calling of the 5' RACE reads with MiXCR, one entry per CDR3 protein. This sample has more than 350,000 distinct CDR3 sequences, with more than 9% found just once. The sample was PBMCs, taken on the day of the first yellow fever vaccination. The receptors originated from a man between 18 and 35 years old who received the YFV17D yellow fever vaccine.

At least ten counts were recorded for this clonotype. V and J are TRBV9 and TRBJ2-7; the D gene is possibly TRBD2 (6 bases). Trimming removed 0 bases at V and 3 bases at J, with 10 bases between. The CDR3 covers 14 residues. Germline lookup yields CDR1 SGDLS and CDR2 YYNGEE. In DNA, the CDR3 is TGTGCCAGCAGCGTAGGCGGGGAGGACTACGAGCAGTACTTC. This translates into CASSVGGEDYEQYF.

In this sample, this clonotype turned up many times. This rearrangement joins TRBV5-4 to TRBJ2-5; possible D gene TRBD1, 7 bases. Germline loops: CDR1 SGHNT, CDR2 YYREEE (reference sequence). The CDR3 covers 13 residues. The V end lost 4 bases, the J end lost 3 bases, and 10 bases lay between the germline ends. The CDR3 coding sequence is TGTGCCAGCAGCGGGGGGACAGAAGAGACCCAGTACTTC. Its translation is CASSGGTEETQYF.

A single count supports this clonotype. Relative to the germline gene, one junction end is altered; a read error may explain this. The chain uses TRBV4-3 and TRBJ2-1; TRBD2 aligns across 7 bases. CDR3 length equals 15 residues. The germline gives CDR1 LGHNA, CDR2 YSLEER. CDR3 nucleotide sequence: TGCGCCAGCAGCCAGGGAGGGTTGACTTACAGTGAGCAGTTCTTC. Translating gives CASSQGGLTYSEQFF.

DNA of the CDR3: TGTGCCAGCAGGGGACAGGCGTATCAGCCCCAGCATTTT. Translating it yields CASRGQAYQPQHF. This chain uses TRBV2 with TRBJ1-5, with 8 bases that match TRBD1. CDR3 length: 13 residues. Germline V CDR1 and CDR2: SNHLY, FYNNEI. Unmatched junction bases numbered 3, after V lost 6 bases and J lost 5 bases.

The chain uses TRBV23-1 and TRBJ2-7, with 11 positions matching TRBD1. TRBV23-1 is filed as an ORF, its function uncertain. The trim removed 0 bases at V and 4 bases at J, leaving 14 bases unmatched. The CDR3 has 19 amino acids. CDR3 coding DNA: TGCGCCAGCAGTCAATCTAGGTCCGGGACAGGGGGATTTTCGTACGAGCAGTACGTC. Its protein is CASSQSRSGTGGFSYEQYV.

This clonotype was seen only a few times. This chain links TRBV4-1 with TRBJ1-2, with D unclear. V gave up 1 base and J gave up 5 bases, with 8 bases separating them. CDR3 length: 13 residues. Germline loops: CDR1 MGHRA, CDR2 YSYEKL. In DNA, the CDR3 is TGCGCCAGCAGCCAAGTAGAGGGATATGGCTACACCTTC. Encoded protein: CASSQVEGYGYTF.

This chain connects TRBV20-1 to TRBJ2-1, with a possible D match to TRBD2 (5 bases). Germline lookup yields CDR1 DFQATT and CDR2 SNEGSKA (reference sequence). The CDR3 consists of 13 residues. V lost 5 bases, J lost 0 bases, and 8 bases lay in between. The CDR3 DNA reads as TGCAGTGCTCTAGCCTCCTCCTACAATGAGCAGTTCTTC. It is translated as CSALASSYNEQFF.

The table lists this clonotype with a few counts. Here the CDR3 DNA reads TGCGCCAGCAGCCAACGGGGGTTTGAGGAGACCCAGTACTTC. Protein product: CASSQRGFEETQYF. V usage is TRBV4-3 and J usage is TRBJ2-5, with D possibly TRBD2 on 6 matching bases. V lost 2 bases and J 5 bases, leaving 12 bases between the germline ends. The CDR3 runs to 14 residues. Germline V lookup: CDR1 LGHNA, CDR2 YSLEER.

This clonotype was seen many times. This chain links TRBV20-1 with TRBJ1-2; 11 nucleotides match TRBD1. The CDR3 contains 14 residues. With 5 bases clipped from V and 4 bases from J, the junction kept 6 bases outside the gene matches. Germline V CDR1 and CDR2: DFQATT, SNEGSKA (reference sequence). CDR3 DNA: TGCAGTGCTTCTACCGGGACAGGGGGCTATGGCTACACCTTC. Its protein is CSASTGTGGYGYTF.

This chain connects TRBV5-4 to TRBJ2-3; D tentatively fits TRBD1 or TRBD2 (5 bases each). Trimming took 4 bases from V and 4 from J, leaving 10 bases between them. The CDR3 is 13 residues long. Germline CDR1 and CDR2: SGHNT and YYREEE (reference sequence). CDR3 DNA: TGTGCCAGCAGCGTTCGGGGCCCAGATACGCAGTATTTT. The encoded protein is CASSVRGPDTQYF. Full variable domain (missing parts from reference TRBV5-4 and TRBJ2-3): ETGVTQSPTHLIKTRGQQVTLRCSSQSGHNTVSWYQQALGQGPQFIFQYYREEENGRGNFPPRFSGLQFPNYSSELNVNALELDDSALYLCASSVRGPDTQYFGPGTRLTVL.

The V and J genes are TRBV30 and TRBJ2-3; 11 bases map to TRBD2. V trimming: 6 bases; J trimming: 0 bases; junction bases outside the gene matches: 14. Germline CDR1 reads GTSNPN; CDR2 reads SVGIG (reference sequence). The CDR3 spans 18 residues. The CDR3 loop is CACYLALGLAESTDTQYF. CDR3 nucleotide sequence: TGTGCCTGCTACCTAGCCCTGGGACTAGCGGAAAGCACAGATACGCAGTATTTT.

This sequence joins TRBV4-2 and TRBJ2-1; unclear D gene. From germline, CDR1 is LGHNA and CDR2 YNFKEQ. V was clipped by 10 bases and J by 6 bases, with 19 bases between them. This CDR3 contains 14 residues. CDR3 residues: CAIGPELRCNEQFF. The CDR3 DNA sequence: TGTGCCATCGGCCCCGAGCTCCGGTGCAATGAGCAGTTCTTC.